The 26 T cell receptor beta chains in this list originate from one sample, sequenced in a study of T-cell memory formation after mild COVID-19. One entry per CDR3 protein, called by TCRdb with MiXCR from the 5' RACE reads. Among under 600,000 distinct CDR3 sequences listed, roughly 20% were seen once. Sequencing input: PBMCs or a T cell subset sorted from them (not recorded which). These receptors originate from an adult woman who had mild COVID-19 (a few samples of this study predate the infection). Cell type and time point are not known.

This clonotype was seen a few times. The V gene is TRBV12-3 or TRBV12-4, the J gene TRBJ2-1; possibly TRBD1 for D (6 bases). The CDR3 totals 15 residues. V lost 6 bases and J lost 0, with 12 bases in between. The CDR3 sequence: CASRLGRGSYNEQFF. The CDR3 DNA is TGTGCCAGCAGACTCGGCAGGGGCTCCTACAATGAGCAGTTCTTC.

This clonotype was recorded at least ten times. The gene calls are TRBV6-5 and TRBJ2-1, with D tentatively TRBD1 (5 bases). V lost 0 bases, J lost 10 bases, and 13 bases lay in between. This CDR3 is built from 14 residues. The germline V gene encodes CDR1 MNHEY and CDR2 SVGAGI. The CDR3 loop reads CASSYSKRQIEQFF. The CDR3 nucleotides read TGTGCCAGCAGTTACTCGAAACGACAGATCGAGCAGTTCTTC.

The gene calls are TRBV29-1 and TRBJ2-7; 7 bases line up with TRBD1. Unmatched junction bases numbered 2, after V lost 5 bases and J lost 1 base. The CDR3 spans 12 residues. CDR1 is SQVTM and CDR2 is ANQGSEA in the germline V gene. CDR3 protein: CSVPGQSYEQYF. DNA for the CDR3: TGCAGCGTTCCGGGACAGTCCTACGAGCAGTACTTC.

Only a few counts were recorded for this clonotype. V gene TRBV4-1 combines with J gene TRBJ2-2; D is perhaps TRBD1 (6 bases). The V and J ends lost 3 bases and 1 base respectively, with 12 bases between them. Germline V gene sequence: CDR1 MGHRA, CDR2 YSYEKL. CDR3 length: 16 residues. CDR3 nucleotide sequence: TGCGCCAGCAGCCAGTCGCCGGGACAGAACACCGGGGAGCTGTTTTTT. Translating it yields CASSQSPGQNTGELFF.

J is TRBJ2-3 and V is TRBV6-6, with D perhaps TRBD1 (5 bases). Germline CDR1 is MNHNY and CDR2 is SVGAGI (reference sequence). V lost 0 bases and J lost 3, with 16 bases in between. The CDR3 sequence is 17 residues long. The CDR3 here is CASSYSTQGKGTDTQYF. DNA for the CDR3: TGTGCCAGCAGTTACTCCACTCAGGGAAAGGGTACAGATACGCAGTATTTT.

The chain combines TRBV9 with TRBJ1-1; a possible D gene is TRBD1 (5 bases). Trimming stripped 0 bases from V and 1 base from J, with 10 bases between. The germline V gene encodes CDR1 SGDLS and CDR2 YYNGEE. The CDR3 contains 15 residues. CDR3 nucleotides: TGTGCCAGCAGCGTAGGGAGGGACGGGAACACTGAAGCTTTCTTT. This codes for CASSVGRDGNTEAFF.

In its sample, this clonotype was seen a few times. J is TRBJ2-1 and V is TRBV12-3 or TRBV12-4; 8 bases match TRBD2. The CDR3 extends over 16 amino acids. The junction had 8 bases not matched to a gene; V was cut back by 5 bases and J by 2 bases. CDR3 DNA: TGTGCCAGCAGTCCTCGAGTAGCGGGGACCTACAATGAGCAGTTCTTC. Translating it yields CASSPRVAGTYNEQFF.

This clonotype was picked up a small number of times. The V and J genes are TRBV20-1 and TRBJ2-1; D remains unclear. Germline-derived CDR1 and CDR2 are DFQATT and SNEGSKA (reference sequence). The V and J ends lost 7 bases and 0 bases respectively, with 10 bases between them. This CDR3 comprises 13 residues. The CDR3 is CSVPPLSYNEQFF. The CDR3 region has the DNA TGCAGTGTACCACCTCTCTCCTACAATGAGCAGTTCTTC.

This clonotype showed up just a few times. The J gene is TRBJ2-6, the V gene TRBV7-3, with D tentatively TRBD1 (6 bases). CDR1 and CDR2 (germline): SGHTA, FQGTGA. The V and J ends lost 4 bases and 1 base respectively, with 11 bases between them. The CDR3 extends over 16 amino acids. The DNA for the CDR3 is TGTGCCAGCAGCTCCTGGACAGATTCTGGGGCCAACGTCCTGACTTTC. Translated, it gives CASSSWTDSGANVLTF.

The chain recombines TRBV12-3 or TRBV12-4 with TRBJ2-7, with TRBD1 as a possible D gene (5 bases). Trimming took off 3 bases at V and 12 bases at J, with 15 bases between the two ends. This CDR3 is built from 12 residues. In nucleotides, the CDR3 is TGTGCCAGCAGTTTGCAGGGCTCCGAGTGGTACTTC. It translates to CASSLQGSEWYF.

J is TRBJ1-3 and V is TRBV7-8; TRBD1 matches at 8 bases. The CDR3 has 16 amino acids. V was pared by 4 bases and J by 2 bases, with 7 bases of the junction left unmatched. Germline values: CDR1 SGHVS, CDR2 FQNEAQ. The CDR3 region has the DNA TGTGCCAGCAGCTATGCAACAGGGGGAACTGGAAACACCATATATTTT. Translation: CASSYATGGTGNTIYF.

CDR3 DNA sequence: TGTGCCAGCAGTGAGGGACTAGAGGGCTACAATGAGCAGTTCTTC. Encoded protein: CASSEGLEGYNEQFF. The chain is built from TRBV6-1 and TRBJ2-1, with 8 bases that match TRBD2. Germline CDR1 and CDR2: MNHNS and SASEGT. The CDR3 extends over 15 amino acids. V lost 3 bases to trimming and J lost 3 bases; unmatched junction nucleotides: 4.

This clonotype was detected only a few times. The chain joins TRBV11-2 to TRBJ2-5; D could derive from TRBD1 or TRBD2 (6 bases each). Germline V gives CDR1 SGHAT, CDR2 FQNNGV. Trimming left V 4 bases short and J 4 bases short, with 16 bases between. There are 15 residues in the CDR3. In nucleotides, the CDR3 is TGTGCCAGCAGCTCCCCGGGGGCCGGGGGAGAGACCCAGTACTTC. Translating gives CASSSPGAGGETQYF.

This rearrangement joins TRBV18 to TRBJ1-3; D gene unclear. With 3 bases removed from V and 4 bases from J, the gap between germline ends came to 16 bases. The CDR3 runs to 16 residues. CDR1 is KGHSH and CDR2 is LQKENI in the germline V gene. The CDR3: CASSPSDIGFGNTIYF. DNA of the CDR3: TGTGCCAGCTCACCGAGCGACATCGGGTTCGGAAACACCATATATTTT.

This chain joins TRBV12-3 or TRBV12-4 and TRBJ2-4, with D possibly being TRBD1 (5 bases). V lost 9 bases and J lost 6, with 18 bases in between. The CDR3 length is 14 residues. CDR3 DNA sequence: TGTGCCAGTAAGAGTGGGGCCTCCACAAACATTCAGTACTTC. This codes for CASKSGASTNIQYF.

This clonotype was seen only a few times. The chain employs TRBV20-1 and TRBJ2-1; maybe TRBD1 (5 bases). Germline CDR1 reads DFQATT; CDR2 reads SNEGSKA (reference sequence). This CDR3 comprises 16 residues. Trimming pared 2 bases from V and 4 bases from J, leaving 18 bases between. CDR3 sequence reads: CSARFLPLGPYNEQFF. The CDR3 DNA is TGCAGTGCTAGATTTCTACCTCTGGGGCCTTACAATGAGCAGTTCTTC.

V usage is TRBV4-1 and J usage is TRBJ2-7, with 7 bases aligning to TRBD1. V gave up 4 bases and J gave up 2 bases; unmatched junction bases: 8. The CDR3 totals 15 residues. Germline loops: CDR1 MGHRA, CDR2 YSYEKL. The CDR3 is CASSPLTGYAYEQYF. CDR3 DNA sequence: TGCGCCAGCAGCCCATTGACAGGGTATGCCTACGAGCAGTACTTC.

The chain combines TRBV5-1 with TRBJ2-2, with unresolved D. CDR3 size: 15 residues. The V end was cut by 1 base, the J end by 3 bases, with 10 bases between. Per germline, CDR1 SGHRS and CDR2 YFSETQ. The CDR3 spells CASSLSDSHTGELFF. The CDR3 nucleotides are TGCGCCAGCAGCTTGTCAGACTCTCACACCGGGGAGCTGTTTTTT.

The genes are TRBV6-2 or TRBV6-3 and TRBJ2-2; the D gene is possibly TRBD2 (6 bases). This CDR3 region has 15 residues. V was clipped by 2 bases and J by 4 bases, with 11 bases between them. Germline-derived CDR1 and CDR2 are MNHEY and SVGEGT. The CDR3, as DNA: TGTGCCAGCAGTTACCTAGCGTTTGGCACCGGGGAGCTGTTTTTT. Translated, it gives CASSYLAFGTGELFF.

This clonotype was found a few times. The V gene is TRBV7-6, the J gene TRBJ1-1; 9 bases fit TRBD1. With V trimmed by 5 bases and J by 1 base, 5 bases remained unmatched. The CDR3 covers 15 residues. Per the germline V gene, CDR1 is SGHVS and CDR2 is FNYEAQ. Here the CDR3 DNA reads TGTGCCAGCAGCATCGGGACAGGGCCGAACACTGAAGCTTTCTTT. It encodes CASSIGTGPNTEAFF.

The chain joins TRBV30 to TRBJ1-2; D gene uncertain. Trimming shortened V by 0 bases and J by 7 bases, and 12 bases separated the two germline ends. This CDR3 is 13 amino acids long. Per the germline V gene, CDR1 is GTSNPN and CDR2 is SVGIG (reference sequence). The CDR3 DNA reads TGTGCCTGGAGTGTTGGAGGCAGTTTTGGCTACACCTTC. Encoded protein: CAWSVGGSFGYTF.

This rearrangement joins TRBV7-8 to TRBJ1-1; TRBD1 matches 11 bases. V lost 6 bases and J lost 4; bases outside the gene matches: 4. The CDR3 is made up of 14 amino acids. In germline, CDR1 is SGHVS, CDR2 FQNEAQ. CDR3 protein: CASRGQGGSTEAFF. The CDR3 DNA follows: TGTGCCAGCAGGGGACAGGGGGGTAGCACTGAAGCTTTCTTT.

This rearrangement joins TRBV24-1 to TRBJ1-5; TRBD1 might be the D (5 bases). The CDR3 is made up of 15 amino acids. Germline V CDR1 and CDR2: KGHDR, SFDVKD. V was trimmed by 2 bases and J by 3 bases, leaving 10 bases between them. The CDR3 sequence is CATSDSGTVNQPQHF. Here the CDR3 DNA reads TGTGCCACCAGTGATTCCGGGACGGTCAATCAGCCCCAGCATTTT.

This clonotype has only a few counts. This chain links TRBV9 with TRBJ2-2; TRBD1 agrees at 9 bases. The CDR3 is 18 residues long. The V and J ends lost 1 base and 3 bases, in that order; junction bases with no gene match: 10. Germline lookup yields CDR1 SGDLS and CDR2 YYNGEE. CDR3 sequence: CASSVSRDRGIDTGELFF. The CDR3 DNA follows: TGTGCCAGCAGCGTATCCCGAGACAGGGGGATAGACACCGGGGAGCTGTTTTTT.

The rearrangement links TRBV29-1 to TRBJ2-4; 12 bases align to TRBD2. This CDR3 is 15 amino acids long. CDR1 is SQVTM, CDR2 ANQGSEA, per germline. Losses at the gene ends were 6 bases for V and 2 bases for J; bases not matched to a gene: 5. The CDR3 DNA reads as TGCAGCGTGGTGACTAGCGGGAGATCCAAAAACATTCAGTACTTC. Translating gives CSVVTSGRSKNIQYF.

This chain connects TRBV18 to TRBJ2-1; D gene ambiguous. V lost 5 bases to trimming and J lost 0 bases, with 20 bases between them. Germline-derived CDR1 and CDR2 are KGHSH and LQKENI. This CDR3 has 18 amino acids. This CDR3 is CASSSDRAALSSYNEQFF. The CDR3 DNA sequence: TGTGCCAGCTCATCGGACCGGGCTGCCCTTAGCTCCTACAATGAGCAGTTCTTC.